This TCR beta chain was found in a study of patients and donors after allogeneic stem cell transplantation (dated by TCRdb to 2018 to 2020). Library construction relied on RT-PCR. Instrument used: NextSeq 550. TCRdb reprocessed the public reads (quality trimming at Q25 with fastp, clone calling with MiXCR) and kept in-frame beta chains. CDR3 protein duplicates are merged, each entry listing the most common genes and DNA. Recorded for this sample are about a million distinct CDR3 sequences; roughly 18% of them occurred a single time. Roughly 6.4% of the sample is taken by the ten largest. Spanning cysteine to phenylalanine, the CDR3 consists of 15 amino acids. Only the CDR3 portion is preserved as DNA: 45 bases, with reading frame beginning at the first base. Taken from the germline V gene (reference sequence), the CDR1 and CDR2 loops are LNHDA and SQIVND. V is cut by 8 bases and J by 1 base, and the space between the germline ends is 14 bases.

This clonotype was detected only a few times. Its antigen is not yet known. Base qualities were left out, and no much larger clone turns up one base away. This chain is built from TRBV19 and TRBJ1-4; the D gene cannot be named for sure. The sequence came from a human donor who was either an allogeneic HSCT recipient or a stem cell or donor lymphocyte infusion donor (not recorded which). It is not recorded whose cells these are; they may come from a transplant donor. What was sequenced was blood, either unsorted or a sorted T cell fraction (not recorded which). The DNA sequence reads TGTGCCAGTCGAACCTTCGGGGTAACTAATGAAAAACTGTTTTTT. The translation is CASRTFGVTNEKLFF.